A single sample is the source of the 20 T cell receptor beta chains below, sequenced in a study of identifying expanded T cells in peripheral blood. The protocol was immunoSEQ multiplex PCR, while the TCRdb copy is restricted to in-frame clones and leaves out a portion. This table has some 78,000 clones, 84% appearing once. The material sequenced was blood. These receptor sequences come from a person between 18 and 69 years old in good health.

The rearrangement uses TRBV4-1 and TRBJ2-3; 8 nucleotides align to TRBD1. The germline V gene has CDR1 MGHRA and CDR2 YSYEKL. J lost 6 bases, V lost 3 bases, and 11 bases had no gene match. CDR3 length: 16 amino acids. The CDR3 nucleotides read TGCGCCAGCAGCCAGACGACAGGGCAGGGGGCGGATACGCAGTATTTT. As protein: CASSQTTGQGADTQYF.

J is TRBJ2-1 and V is TRBV5-4; the D gene is possibly TRBD2 (5 bases). V was cut by 4 bases and J by 1 base, with 9 bases left in between. Germline CDR1 is SGHNT and CDR2 is YYREEE (reference sequence). This CDR3 is built from 14 residues. The CDR3 region has the DNA TGTGCCAGCAGCAGGGAGAATTCCTACAATGAGCAGTTCTTC. It codes for CASSRENSYNEQFF.

The chain combines TRBV27 with TRBJ1-5; D is possibly TRBD1 (5 bases). The CDR3 runs to 14 residues. Germline assignment: CDR1 MNHEY and CDR2 SMNVEV (reference sequence). Deletions cut 5 bases from V and 1 base from J, with 9 bases between. CDR3 coding DNA: TGTGCCAGCAGTGGGGGGAGGAGCAATCAGCCCCAGCATTTT. It encodes CASSGGRSNQPQHF.

The chain combines TRBV6-1 with TRBJ2-6; D not certain. CDR1 and CDR2 (germline): MNHNS, SASEGT. The CDR3 loop spans 17 amino acids. The ends were cut back, 2 bases at V and 1 base at J, with 12 bases in the middle. The CDR3 loop is CASSEQGFSSGANVLTF. CDR3 in DNA: TGTGCCAGCAGTGAACAAGGGTTCTCTTCTGGGGCCAACGTCCTGACTTTC.

The chain joins TRBV28 to TRBJ2-2; D gene uncertain. The CDR3 has 15 residues. V dropped 2 bases and J dropped 1 base, with 8 bases sitting between them. Germline V gives CDR1 MDHEN, CDR2 SYDVKM. CDR3 nucleotide sequence: TGTGCCAGCAGTTTAGGGGTCTTGAACACCGGGGAGCTGTTTTTT. Translated, it gives CASSLGVLNTGELFF.

The chain joins TRBV7-9 to TRBJ2-7; 7 nucleotides line up with TRBD1. Losses at the gene ends were 5 bases for V and 0 bases for J; bases not matched to a gene: 10. CDR1 and CDR2 from the germline V gene are SEHNR and FQNEAQ (reference sequence). CDR3 length equals 16 residues. CDR3 sequence: CASSPLEAGGSYEQYF. DNA of the CDR3: TGTGCCAGCAGCCCCTTAGAGGCAGGGGGCTCCTACGAGCAGTACTTC. Full variable domain (outside the CDR3, taken from reference TRBV7-9 and TRBJ2-7): DTGVSQNPRHKITKRGQNVTFRCDPISEHNRLYWYRQTLGQGPEFLTYFQNEAQLEKSRLLSDRFSAERPKGSFSTLEIQRTEQGDSAMYLCASSPLEAGGSYEQYFGPGTRLTVT.

This sequence joins TRBV28 and TRBJ2-5, with TRBD2 identical over 15 bases. Trimming at V came to 6 bases and at J to 4 bases, leaving 0 bases not matched to a gene. Germline loops: CDR1 MDHEN, CDR2 SYDVKM. The CDR3 runs 14 residues. The CDR3 loop is CASRGLAGGETQYF. In nucleotides, the CDR3 is TGTGCCAGCAGGGGACTAGCGGGGGGAGAGACCCAGTACTTC.

This clone was observed a handful of times. V usage is TRBV5-1 and J usage is TRBJ2-6; TRBD1 is a possible D gene (5 bases). CDR1 is SGHRS and CDR2 is YFSETQ in the germline V gene. V lost 5 bases to trimming and J lost 0 bases, with 9 bases between them. This CDR3 has 15 residues. The CDR3 region has the DNA TGCGCCAGCAGAACAGGAAGCTCTGGGGCCAACGTCCTGACTTTC. Translating it yields CASRTGSSGANVLTF.

V gene TRBV19 combines with J gene TRBJ1-4; D unclear. Trimming pared 4 bases from V and 5 bases from J, leaving 17 bases between. The V gene's germline CDR1 is LNHDA and CDR2 SQIVND (reference sequence). The CDR3 has 16 residues. This CDR3 is CASSTSSPQGNEKLFF. DNA of the CDR3: TGTGCCAGTAGTACGAGTAGCCCCCAAGGGAATGAAAAACTGTTTTTT.

The gene calls are TRBV7-9 and TRBJ2-7; D call uncertain. Per the germline V gene, CDR1 is SEHNR and CDR2 is FQNEAQ (reference sequence). The CDR3 is made up of 12 amino acids. V was pared by 1 base and J by 4 bases, with 5 bases between. For the CDR3, the DNA is TGTGCCAGCAGCTTAGGAGTTTACGAGCAGTACTTC. Protein sequence: CASSLGVYEQYF.

The chain uses TRBV28 and TRBJ2-7; D is undetermined. This CDR3 region has 16 residues. Germline V lookup: CDR1 MDHEN, CDR2 SYDVKM. V was shortened by 2 bases and J by 2 bases, with 16 bases between the two germline ends. The CDR3 reads CASSLVVGLGTYEQYF. The DNA for the CDR3 is TGTGCCAGCAGTTTAGTGGTTGGCCTGGGAACCTACGAGCAGTACTTC.

V gene TRBV7-6 combines with J gene TRBJ2-3; weak D call: TRBD1 (5 bases). Trimming took 0 bases from V and 6 from J, leaving 10 bases between them. Germline assignment: CDR1 SGHVS and CDR2 FNYEAQ. CDR3 length: 14 residues. The CDR3 DNA sequence: TGTGCCAGCAGCTTAGCGTCAGGGAAGGATACGCAGTATTTT. Its protein is CASSLASGKDTQYF.

Only a few counts were recorded for this clone. This chain uses TRBV28 with TRBJ1-2; a possible D gene is TRBD1 (5 bases). V dropped 2 bases and J dropped 5 bases, with 15 bases sitting between them. Germline CDR1 is MDHEN and CDR2 is SYDVKM. This CDR3 is built from 15 residues. The CDR3 region has the DNA TGTGCCAGCAGTTTACCCCGGGGCGCCGGATATGGCTACACCTTC. Its translation is CASSLPRGAGYGYTF.

The rearrangement links TRBV28 to TRBJ1-5; D is perhaps TRBD1 (5 bases). There are 15 residues in the CDR3. Germline V gene data show CDR1 as MDHEN and CDR2 as SYDVKM. Trimming stripped 1 base from V and 6 bases from J, with 13 bases between. The CDR3 loop reads CASSLSRGMGQPQHF. The CDR3 DNA reads as TGTGCCAGCAGTTTATCGAGGGGCATGGGTCAGCCCCAGCATTTT.

A few counts support this clone. This chain uses TRBV5-4 with TRBJ1-2; 12 bases match TRBD1. Germline CDR1 reads SGHNT; CDR2 reads YYREEE (reference sequence). The CDR3 loop spans 17 amino acids. Losses at the gene ends were 4 bases for V and 4 bases for J; bases not matched to a gene: 11. The CDR3 loop reads CASSIAGTGGFVYGYTF. DNA of the CDR3: TGTGCCAGCAGCATCGCCGGGACAGGGGGCTTTGTCTATGGCTACACCTTC.

The chain uses TRBV4-3 and TRBJ2-3; TRBD2 matches at 11 bases. This CDR3 spans 15 amino acids. The germline V gene encodes CDR1 LGHNA and CDR2 YSLEER. Trimming cost V 4 bases and J 3 bases; bases outside gene matches: 3. The CDR3 DNA is TGCGCCAGCAGCCCGACTAGCGGGATGACAGATACGCAGTATTTT. As protein: CASSPTSGMTDTQYF.

The chain links TRBV2 to TRBJ2-5; 10 bases fit TRBD2. This CDR3 contains 15 residues. Germline V lookup: CDR1 SNHLY, CDR2 FYNNEI. The trim removed 6 bases at V and 0 bases at J, leaving 4 bases unmatched. The CDR3, as DNA: TGTGCCAGCAGCGAGAGCGGGAGGGACCAAGAGACCCAGTACTTC. This codes for CASSESGRDQETQYF.

This chain connects TRBV6-6 to TRBJ1-5; D may be TRBD1 (5 bases). Germline-derived CDR1 and CDR2 are MNHNY and SVGAGI (reference sequence). The CDR3 totals 12 residues. With 7 bases removed from V and 5 bases from J, the gap between germline ends came to 9 bases. The CDR3 bases are TGTGCCAGCAAGTTGGGGGATCAGCCCCAGCATTTT. It is translated as CASKLGDQPQHF.

This rearrangement joins TRBV5-1 to TRBJ2-1; 10 nucleotides match TRBD2. The CDR3 runs to 17 residues. The junction had 10 bases not matched to a gene; V was cut back by 3 bases and J by 4 bases. Germline CDR1 SGHRS, CDR2 YFSETQ. CDR3 sequence: CASSSWTSGSSYNEQFF. In nucleotides, the CDR3 is TGCGCCAGCAGCTCTTGGACTAGCGGAAGCTCTTACAATGAGCAGTTCTTC.

The CDR3 DNA follows: TGTGCCAGCAGTTTGATGGGAGGAGCAGGGAGGGGAAGCAATCAGCCCCAGCATTTT. It is translated as CASSLMGGAGRGSNQPQHF. This sequence joins TRBV27 and TRBJ1-5; tentatively, D is TRBD1 (5 bases). The V gene lost 3 bases and the J gene lost 1 base, with 22 bases spanning the gap. Germline V CDR1 and CDR2: MNHEY, SMNVEV (reference sequence). The CDR3 runs 19 residues.